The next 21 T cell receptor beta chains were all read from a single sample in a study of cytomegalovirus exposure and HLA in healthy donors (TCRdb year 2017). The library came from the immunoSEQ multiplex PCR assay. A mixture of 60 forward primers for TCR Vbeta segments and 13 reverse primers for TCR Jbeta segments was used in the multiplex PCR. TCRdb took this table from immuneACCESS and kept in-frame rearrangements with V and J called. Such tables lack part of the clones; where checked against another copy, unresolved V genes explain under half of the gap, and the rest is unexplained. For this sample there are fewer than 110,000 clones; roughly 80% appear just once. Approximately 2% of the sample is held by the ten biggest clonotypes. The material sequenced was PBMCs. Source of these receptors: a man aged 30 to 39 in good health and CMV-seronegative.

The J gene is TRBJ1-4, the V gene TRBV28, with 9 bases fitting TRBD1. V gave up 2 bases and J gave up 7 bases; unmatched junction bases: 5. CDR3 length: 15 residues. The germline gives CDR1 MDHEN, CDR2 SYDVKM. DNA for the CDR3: TGTGCCAGCAGTTTACTTGGGACAGGGCGTGAAAAACTGTTTTTT. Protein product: CASSLLGTGREKLFF.

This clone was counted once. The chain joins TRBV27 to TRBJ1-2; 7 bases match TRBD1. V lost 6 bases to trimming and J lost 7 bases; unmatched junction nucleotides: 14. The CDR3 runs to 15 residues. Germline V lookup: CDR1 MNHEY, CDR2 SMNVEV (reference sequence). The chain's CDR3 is CASRRLSTGDRGYTF. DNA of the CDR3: TGTGCCAGCAGGAGACTAAGTACAGGGGACCGTGGCTACACCTTC.

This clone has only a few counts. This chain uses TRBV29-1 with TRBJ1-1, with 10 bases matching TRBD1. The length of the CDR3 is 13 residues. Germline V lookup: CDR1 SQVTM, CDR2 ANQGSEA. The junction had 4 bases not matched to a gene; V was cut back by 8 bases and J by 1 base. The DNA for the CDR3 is TGCAGCACCCGACAGGGGGCGAACACTGAAGCTTTCTTT. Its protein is CSTRQGANTEAFF.

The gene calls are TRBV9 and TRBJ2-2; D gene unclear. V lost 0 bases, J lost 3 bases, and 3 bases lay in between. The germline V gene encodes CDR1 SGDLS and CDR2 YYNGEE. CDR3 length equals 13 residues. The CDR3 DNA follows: TGTGCCAGCAGCGTAGCTGACACCGGGGAGCTGTTTTTT. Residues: CASSVADTGELFF.

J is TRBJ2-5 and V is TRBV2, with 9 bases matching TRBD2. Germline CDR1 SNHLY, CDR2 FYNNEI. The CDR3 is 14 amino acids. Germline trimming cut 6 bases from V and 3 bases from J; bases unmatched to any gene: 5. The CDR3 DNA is TGTGCCAGCAGGACGGGACTAGCTAAAGAGACCCAGTACTTC. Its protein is CASRTGLAKETQYF.

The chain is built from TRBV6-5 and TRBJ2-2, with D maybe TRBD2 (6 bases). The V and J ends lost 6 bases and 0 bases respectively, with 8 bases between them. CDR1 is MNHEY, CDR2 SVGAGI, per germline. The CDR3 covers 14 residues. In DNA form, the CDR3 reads TGTGCCAGCAGGGCGGGAACGAACACCGGGGAGCTGTTTTTT. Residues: CASRAGTNTGELFF.

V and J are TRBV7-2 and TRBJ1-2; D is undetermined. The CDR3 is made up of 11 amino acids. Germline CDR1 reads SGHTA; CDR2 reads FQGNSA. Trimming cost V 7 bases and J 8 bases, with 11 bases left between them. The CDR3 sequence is CASTARLGYTF. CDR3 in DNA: TGTGCCAGCACTGCGCGTTTGGGCTACACCTTC.

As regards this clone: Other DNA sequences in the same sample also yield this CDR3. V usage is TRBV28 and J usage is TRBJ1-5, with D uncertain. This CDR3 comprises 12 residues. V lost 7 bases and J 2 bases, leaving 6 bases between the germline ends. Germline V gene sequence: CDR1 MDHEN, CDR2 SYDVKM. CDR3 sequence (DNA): TGTGCCAGCACTCGTGGCAATCAGCCCCAGCATTTT. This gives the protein CASTRGNQPQHF. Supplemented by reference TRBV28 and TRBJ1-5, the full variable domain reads DVKVTQSSRYLVKRTGEKVFLECVQDMDHENMFWYRQDPGLGLRLIYFSYDVKMKEKGDIPEGYSVSREKKERFSLILESASTNQTSMYLCASTRGNQPQHFGDGTRLSIL.

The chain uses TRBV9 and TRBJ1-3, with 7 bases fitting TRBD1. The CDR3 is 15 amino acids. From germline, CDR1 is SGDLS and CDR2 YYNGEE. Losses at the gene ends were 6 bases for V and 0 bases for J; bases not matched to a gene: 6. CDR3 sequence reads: CASTNTGVSGNTIYF. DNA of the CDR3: TGTGCCAGCACCAATACAGGGGTCTCTGGAAACACCATATATTTT. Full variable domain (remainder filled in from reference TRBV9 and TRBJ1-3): DSGVTQTPKHLITATGQRVTLRCSPRSGDLSVYWYQQSLDQGLQFLIQYYNGEERAKGNILERFSAQQFPDLHSELNLSSLELGDSALYFCASTNTGVSGNTIYFGEGSWLTVV.

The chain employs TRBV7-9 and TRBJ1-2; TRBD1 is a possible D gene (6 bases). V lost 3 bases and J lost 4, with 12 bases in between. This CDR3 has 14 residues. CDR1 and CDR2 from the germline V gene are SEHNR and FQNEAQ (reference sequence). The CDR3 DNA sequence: TGTGCCAGCAGCTTCGGCAGGGGCGCCTATGGCTACACCTTC. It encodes CASSFGRGAYGYTF.

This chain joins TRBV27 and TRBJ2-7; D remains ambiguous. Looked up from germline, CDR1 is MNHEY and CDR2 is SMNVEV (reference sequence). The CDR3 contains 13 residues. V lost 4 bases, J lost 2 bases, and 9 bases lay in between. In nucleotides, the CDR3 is TGTGCCAGCAGTTATGGGCCACCCTACGAGCAGTACTTC. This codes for CASSYGPPYEQYF.

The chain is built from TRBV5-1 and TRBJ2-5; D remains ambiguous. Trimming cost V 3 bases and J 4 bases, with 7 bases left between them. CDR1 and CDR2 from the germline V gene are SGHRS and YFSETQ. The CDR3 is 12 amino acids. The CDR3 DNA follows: TGCGCCAGCAGCTACTCGGGAGAGACCCAGTACTTC. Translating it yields CASSYSGETQYF.

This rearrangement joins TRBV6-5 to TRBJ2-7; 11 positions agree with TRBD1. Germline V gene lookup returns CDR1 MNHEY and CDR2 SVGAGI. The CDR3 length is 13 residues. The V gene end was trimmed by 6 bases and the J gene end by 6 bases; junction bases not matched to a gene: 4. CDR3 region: CASRGTGGIEQYF. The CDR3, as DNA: TGTGCCAGCAGGGGGACAGGGGGAATCGAGCAGTACTTC.

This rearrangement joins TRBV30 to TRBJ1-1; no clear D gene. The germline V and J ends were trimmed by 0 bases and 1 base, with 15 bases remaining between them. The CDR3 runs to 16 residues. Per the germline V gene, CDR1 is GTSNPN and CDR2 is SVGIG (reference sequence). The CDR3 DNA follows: TGTGCCTGGAGTGTTGAGCAGCGCCGGAGGAACACTGAAGCTTTCTTT. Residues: CAWSVEQRRRNTEAFF.

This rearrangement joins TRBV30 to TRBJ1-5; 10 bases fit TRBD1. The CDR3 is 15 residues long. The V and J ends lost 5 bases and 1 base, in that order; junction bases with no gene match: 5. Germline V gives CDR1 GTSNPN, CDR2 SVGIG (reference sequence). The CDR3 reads CAWGTGASSNQPQHF. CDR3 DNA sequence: TGTGCCTGGGGGACAGGGGCTTCGAGCAATCAGCCCCAGCATTTT.

CDR3 nucleotides: TGTGCCAGCAGTGACAGTGGGCACTCTGGGGCCAACGTCCTGACTTTC. Its translation is CASSDSGHSGANVLTF. The chain has TRBV6-4 and TRBJ2-6; D not certain. Germline assignment: CDR1 MRHNA and CDR2 SNTAGT. CDR3 size: 16 residues. Between the trimmed V and J ends, which lost 2 bases and 0 bases, there was a span of 8 bases.

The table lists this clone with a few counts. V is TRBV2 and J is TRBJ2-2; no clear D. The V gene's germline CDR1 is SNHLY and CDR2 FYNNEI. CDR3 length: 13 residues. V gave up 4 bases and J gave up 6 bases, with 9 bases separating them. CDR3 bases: TGTGCCAGCAGTGCGGTCCCCTCCGGGGAGCTGTTTTTT. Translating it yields CASSAVPSGELFF.

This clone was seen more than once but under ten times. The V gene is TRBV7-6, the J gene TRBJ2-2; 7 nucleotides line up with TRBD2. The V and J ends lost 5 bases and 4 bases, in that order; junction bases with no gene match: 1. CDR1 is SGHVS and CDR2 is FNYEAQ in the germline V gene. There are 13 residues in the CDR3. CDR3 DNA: TGTGCCAGCAGCCGCGGGGGCACCGGGGAGCTGTTTTTT. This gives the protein CASSRGGTGELFF.

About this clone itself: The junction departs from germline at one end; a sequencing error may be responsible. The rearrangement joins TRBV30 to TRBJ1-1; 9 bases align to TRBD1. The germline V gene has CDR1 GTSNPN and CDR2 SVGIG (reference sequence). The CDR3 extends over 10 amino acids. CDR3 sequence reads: CAWSVQGAGF. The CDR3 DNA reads TGTGCCTGGAGTGTACAGGGGGCTGGTTTT.

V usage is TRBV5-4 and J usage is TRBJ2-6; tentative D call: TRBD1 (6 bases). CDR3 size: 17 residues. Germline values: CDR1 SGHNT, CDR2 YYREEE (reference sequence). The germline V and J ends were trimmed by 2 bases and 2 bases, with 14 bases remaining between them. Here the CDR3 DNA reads TGTGCCAGCAGCTTCGTGACAGGTTCGGCTGGGGCCAACGTCCTGACTTTC. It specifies CASSFVTGSAGANVLTF.

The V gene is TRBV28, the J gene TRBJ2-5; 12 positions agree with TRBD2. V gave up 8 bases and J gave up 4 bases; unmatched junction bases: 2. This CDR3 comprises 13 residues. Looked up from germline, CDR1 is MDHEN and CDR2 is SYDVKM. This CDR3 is CASLAGGPETQYF. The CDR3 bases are TGTGCCAGCCTAGCGGGGGGGCCAGAGACCCAGTACTTC.